One sample yielded the 8 T cell receptor beta chains listed below, sequenced in a study of beta chain features in type 1 diabetes. Of the isolated RNA, all was reverse transcribed, and so the sequenced material was expressed TCRB transcripts. Sequenced by immunoSEQ multiplex PCR; TCRdb stores in-frame clones only, minus some. The repertoire holds some 150,000 clones, with under 60% as singletons. The sample comprised Tregs from blood. The receptors come from a man younger than 35 in good health.

This clone was detected a few times. The chain combines TRBV11-1 with TRBJ2-1; TRBD1 is a possible D gene (5 bases). CDR1 is SGHAT and CDR2 is FQDESV in the germline V gene (reference sequence). The CDR3 extends over 13 amino acids. V was clipped by 2 bases and J by 4 bases, with 6 bases between them. The CDR3 DNA reads TGTGCCAGCAGCTTAAGACAGTACAATGAGCAGTTCTTC. Translation gives CASSLRQYNEQFF. Variable domain in full (rest from reference TRBV11-1 and TRBJ2-1): EAEVAQSPRYKITEKSQAVAFWCDPISGHATLYWYRQILGQGPELLVQFQDESVVDDSQLPKDRFSAERLKGVDSTLKIQPAELGDSAMYLCASSLRQYNEQFFGPGTRLTVL.

The DNA for the CDR3 is TGCAGCGCCACACCCGGGACAGCCACCTACGAGCAGTACTTC. It translates to CSATPGTATYEQYF. This sequence joins TRBV29-1 and TRBJ2-7, with 7 bases fitting TRBD1. There are 14 residues in the CDR3. Losses at the gene ends were 7 bases for V and 2 bases for J; bases not matched to a gene: 11. Germline V gene sequence: CDR1 SQVTM, CDR2 ANQGSEA.

This clone was observed a handful of times. V usage is TRBV5-1 and J usage is TRBJ2-5; D call uncertain. Germline CDR1 reads SGHRS; CDR2 reads YFSETQ. The CDR3 is 14 residues long. Trimming shortened V by 0 bases and J by 1 base, and 7 bases separated the two germline ends. DNA for the CDR3: TGCGCCAGCAGCTTGGGTCAGTTCCAAGAGACCCAGTACTTC. It is translated as CASSLGQFQETQYF.

This clone was picked up many times. This chain links TRBV10-3 with TRBJ2-7; D gene uncertain. The CDR3 length is 13 residues. CDR1 and CDR2 from the germline V gene are ENHRY and SYGVKD. V was shortened by 4 bases and J by 3 bases, with 10 bases between the two germline ends. The chain's CDR3 is CAISVLQNYEQYF. CDR3 DNA: TGTGCCATCAGTGTCCTACAGAACTACGAGCAGTACTTC.

The CDR3 here is CASSLGQGRDTIYF. In DNA, the CDR3 is TGTGCCAGCAGCTTGGGACAGGGAAGAGACACCATATATTTT. This rearrangement joins TRBV7-8 to TRBJ1-3, with TRBD1 matching over 9 bases. The trim removed 3 bases at V and 8 bases at J, leaving 5 bases unmatched. The length of the CDR3 is 14 residues. Germline lookup yields CDR1 SGHVS and CDR2 FQNEAQ.

The rearrangement joins TRBV10-3 to TRBJ1-1, with 9 nucleotides matching TRBD1. J was trimmed by 0 bases and V by 10 bases; bases with no gene match: 9. CDR3 length equals 15 residues. CDR1 and CDR2 from the germline V gene are ENHRY and SYGVKD. The CDR3 coding sequence is TGTGCCACTGCGGGACAGGGAATCATGAACACTGAAGCTTTCTTT. It translates to CATAGQGIMNTEAFF.

CDR3 residues: CSVTLLVGGEKLFF. In nucleotides, the CDR3 is TGCAGCGTTACCCTTCTGGTCGGGGGTGAAAAACTGTTTTTT. The rearrangement uses TRBV29-1 and TRBJ1-4, with a tentative D call TRBD1 (5 bases). V was pared by 5 bases and J by 7 bases, with 17 bases between. This CDR3 is 14 amino acids long. Germline V gene sequence: CDR1 SQVTM, CDR2 ANQGSEA.

The J gene is TRBJ2-5, the V gene TRBV11-2, with no clear D. Trimming stripped 0 bases from V and 5 bases from J, with 7 bases between. The CDR3 sequence is 13 residues long. CDR1 is SGHAT, CDR2 FQNNGV, per germline. The DNA of the CDR3 is TGTGCCAGCAGCTTAGATCTGGAGGAGACCCAGTACTTC. It encodes CASSLDLEETQYF. Full variable domain (outside the CDR3, taken from reference TRBV11-2 and TRBJ2-5): EAGVAQSPRYKIIEKRQSVAFWCNPISGHATLYWYQQILGQGPKLLIQFQNNGVVDDSQLPKDRFSAERLKGVDSTLKIQPAKLEDSAVYLCASSLDLEETQYFGPGTRLLVL.